Each of the 10 T cell receptor beta chains below was sequenced from the same sample in a study of blood T cell repertoires in COVID-19. Data came from immunoSEQ multiplex PCR; TCRdb stores just in-frame clones and leaves some out. The sample has some 190,000 clones; 80% to 90% are singletons. The specimen sequenced was peripheral blood. The source is a man aged 60 to 69 with acute or convalescent COVID-19.

The rearrangement uses TRBV5-1 and TRBJ2-7; 8 nucleotides agree with TRBD2. J gave up 4 bases and V 0 bases, and 9 bases lay outside the gene matches. The CDR3 loop spans 16 amino acids. Germline V lookup: CDR1 SGHRS, CDR2 YFSETQ. The CDR3 DNA follows: TGCGCCAGCAGCTTGGGAGAAGATAGCGGGACTTACGAGCAGTACTTC. Protein product: CASSLGEDSGTYEQYF.

CDR3 amino acids: CASSLGTAGANVLTF. Here the CDR3 DNA reads TGTGCCAGCAGCTTAGGGACAGCTGGGGCCAACGTCCTGACTTTC. The rearrangement joins TRBV7-3 to TRBJ2-6; 7 bases map to TRBD1. V lost 2 bases to trimming and J lost 2 bases; unmatched junction nucleotides: 0. Germline CDR1 and CDR2: SGHTA and FQGTGA. There are 15 residues in the CDR3.

The chain recombines TRBV28 with TRBJ1-2, with D unresolved. Germline CDR1 and CDR2: MDHEN and SYDVKM. This CDR3 contains 13 residues. The V end was cut by 3 bases, the J end by 4 bases, with 9 bases between. The CDR3, as DNA: TGTGCCAGCAGTTTGGCACCTGTCTATGGCTACACCTTC. This translates into CASSLAPVYGYTF.

This chain uses TRBV28 with TRBJ2-7; TRBD1 aligns across 8 bases. The CDR3 has 13 residues. The V gene's germline CDR1 is MDHEN and CDR2 SYDVKM. The V segment lost 4 bases and the J segment 3 bases; nucleotides outside the gene matches: 2. The CDR3 sequence is CASSSGGRYEQYF. For the CDR3, the DNA is TGTGCCAGCAGTTCAGGGGGCCGCTACGAGCAGTACTTC. Looking up the rest from reference TRBV28 and TRBJ2-7 gives the full variable domain: DVKVTQSSRYLVKRTGEKVFLECVQDMDHENMFWYRQDPGLGLRLIYFSYDVKMKEKGDIPEGYSVSREKKERFSLILESASTNQTSMYLCASSSGGRYEQYFGPGTRLTVT.

This clone was counted once. The chain combines TRBV3-1 (or the pseudogene TRBV3-2) with TRBJ1-2; the D is unclear. Germline CDR1 reads LGHDT; CDR2 reads YNNKEL (reference sequence). This CDR3 comprises 13 residues. Between the trimmed V and J ends, which lost 6 bases and 6 bases, there was a span of 14 bases. The CDR3 nucleotides read TGTGCCAGCAGGATATTGGCAGAGGATGGCTACACCTTC. It encodes CASRILAEDGYTF.

The rearrangement joins TRBV4-2 to TRBJ2-7; perhaps TRBD1 as D (6 bases). From germline, CDR1 is LGHNA and CDR2 YNFKEQ. V gave up 0 bases and J gave up 2 bases, with 14 bases separating them. The CDR3 is 16 residues long. The CDR3 spells CASSQDTGSPPYEQYF. CDR3 in DNA: TGTGCCAGCAGCCAAGATACAGGGAGTCCCCCCTACGAGCAGTACTTC.

The gene calls are TRBV6-2 or TRBV6-3 and TRBJ1-1, with D possibly being TRBD1 (6 bases). The CDR3 runs 13 residues. Trimming stripped 6 bases from V and 5 bases from J, with 13 bases between. CDR1 is MNHEY and CDR2 is SVGEGT in the germline V gene. CDR3 loop: CASSNRDTTEAFF. The CDR3 DNA reads as TGTGCCAGCAGCAACCGGGACACGACTGAAGCTTTCTTT.

This clone was picked up one time. The V and J genes are TRBV19 and TRBJ1-2; 7 nucleotides agree with TRBD1. Germline CDR1 is LNHDA and CDR2 is SQIVND (reference sequence). Trimming took 3 bases from V and 6 from J; bases not matched to a gene: 10. CDR3 length equals 15 residues. The CDR3 DNA reads TGTGCCAGTAGTATCGGTATGGGGCAGGGGGATGGCTACACCTTC. It yields the protein CASSIGMGQGDGYTF. The entire variable domain, with the rest obtained from reference TRBV19 and TRBJ1-2, is as follows: DGGITQSPKYLFRKEGQNVTLSCEQNLNHDAMYWYRQDPGQGLRLIYYSQIVNDFQKGDIAEGYSVSREKKESFPLTVTSAQKNPTAFYLCASSIGMGQGDGYTFGSGTRLTVV.

J is TRBJ2-1 and V is TRBV7-9, with D unresolved. Trimming removed 3 bases from V and 4 bases from J, with 10 bases in between. CDR3 size: 14 residues. From germline, CDR1 is SEHNR and CDR2 FQNEAQ (reference sequence). The CDR3 loop is CASSFAPGYNEQFF. In DNA form, the CDR3 reads TGTGCCAGCAGCTTTGCGCCGGGTTACAATGAGCAGTTCTTC.

J is TRBJ1-2 and V is TRBV3-1 (or the pseudogene TRBV3-2), with D tentatively TRBD1 (6 bases). The CDR3 is 13 amino acids. CDR1 and CDR2 from the germline V gene are LGHDT and YNNKEL (reference sequence). Trimming took off 1 base at V and 7 bases at J, with 10 bases between the two ends. The chain's CDR3 is CASSQVGAGGYTF. CDR3 in DNA: TGTGCCAGCAGCCAAGTGGGGGCGGGTGGCTACACCTTC.